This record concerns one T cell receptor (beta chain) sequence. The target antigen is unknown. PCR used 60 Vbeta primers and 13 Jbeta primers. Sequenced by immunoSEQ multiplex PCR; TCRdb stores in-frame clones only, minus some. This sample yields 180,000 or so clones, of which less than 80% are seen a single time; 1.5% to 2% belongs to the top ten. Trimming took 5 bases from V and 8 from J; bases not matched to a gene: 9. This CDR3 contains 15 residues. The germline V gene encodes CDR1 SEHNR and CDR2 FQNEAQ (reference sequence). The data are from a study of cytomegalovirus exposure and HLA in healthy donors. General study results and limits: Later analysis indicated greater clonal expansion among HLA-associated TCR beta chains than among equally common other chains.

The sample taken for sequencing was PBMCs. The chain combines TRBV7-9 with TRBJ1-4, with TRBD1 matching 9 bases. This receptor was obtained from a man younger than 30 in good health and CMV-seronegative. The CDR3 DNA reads TGTGCCAGCAGCGTCCCGGGGACAGGGAGGGAAAAACTGTTTTTT. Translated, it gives CASSVPGTGREKLFF.